This T cell receptor beta chain was retrieved from a study of long-term antiretroviral therapy in people with HIV (dated by TCRdb to the early 2020s). Some background on the complete study: The earliest samples were collected roughly a decade before the 2015 WHO recommendation for immediate ART, at a time when ART was usually postponed until CD4 counts fell. Of the 30 or so participants with HIV, 10 to 11 were female. No cross-contamination during QIAcube processing was shown when test extractions of a monoclonal T-cell line were performed alongside over 25 polyclonal samples. A total of fewer than 200 cryopreserved PBMC samples were contributed to the cohort by 30 adults with confirmed HIV infection, with samples collected serially over a mean of approximately six years (range 1-12). A retrospective serial study tested whether ART initiation and durable HIV suppression were associated with changes in peripheral blood TRB repertoire composition and diversity.

According to the germline V gene, CDR1 reads SGHDT and CDR2 reads YYEEEE. The V and J ends are trimmed by 2 bases and 0 bases, leaving 12 bases between them. The CDR3 runs 16 residues from the cysteine to the phenylalanine. The read is trimmed to its CDR3 DNA, 48 bases read in frame from base 1. Sequencing of the TRB variable region was done with the immunoSEQ hsTCRB v3.0 assay at survey level resolution. TRB sequencing targeted a depth of roughly 40,000-55,000 T-cell genomes per sample. TRB libraries were pooled and sequenced on an Illumina MiSeq using a v3 150-cycle kit. The study's processing was this. Analysis of repertoires was carried out in R inside a reproducible Nextflow workflow spanning QC, data transformation and analysis. LymphoSeq2, an R package for exploring AIRR-Seq data, was used to implement custom analyses. After excluding several samples that yielded fewer than 5000 total TRB sequences, 190 or so HIV repertoires remained for analysis. Of the 188 retained HIV repertoires, over 55 were collected before and around 130 after ART initiation. Each repertoire was downsampled to 5000 TRB nucleotide sequences, and summary statistics were averaged across 100 downsampling iterations. The analysis kept only TRB sequences whose CDR3 regions were at least seven amino acids long. Two measures captured diversity: a Shannon entropy-derived clonality score and the Gini coefficient. In the repertoire networks, any two of the top 5000 CDR3 amino acid sequences were linked whenever the two sequences differed by an edit distance of one. Antigen specificity groups and MHC restriction were predicted for TRB CDR3 amino acid sequences with GLIPH2. Known CMV, EBV, HIV or tissue antigen associations were flagged by matching CDR3 amino acid sequences against VDJdb and McPAS-TCR. Pre-ART, post-ART and control groups were compared with Wilcoxon signed-rank tests and Holm-Bonferroni correction. What TCRdb holds here is the immuneACCESS table cut down to in-frame rearrangements. Part of the clones is not present; checked against another copy, under half of the missing clones reflect an unresolved V gene, and the others are unexplained. V and J calls plus clone size are reproduced from that table; the DNA served to infer D and trimming. In this sample the table shows tens of thousands of clones, roughly 95% of which occur a single time. The ten biggest clones cover roughly 2.5% of the sample.

To be included, a participant needed at least one PBMC sample from before ART initiation plus at least two post-ART samples. Every participant with HIV received treatment in the United States of America. Before DNA extraction, cryopreserved samples containing roughly 0.9-10 million PBMC were thawed and washed. At the time of the earliest PBMC sample for each participant with HIV, ages ranged from about 20 to 55 years. Each participant contributed PBMC samples from 1-4 timepoints before ART initiation and 2-8 timepoints after ART initiation, with a median of 7 samples. For every participant, serial HIV viral load, CD4+ T-cell count, ART history and demographic data were obtained. A Qiagen kit on a QIAcube was used to extract genomic DNA from unsorted PBMC, with samples processed in batches of 12. The paper as a whole reports these results and caveats: The samples span the years 2004 to 2017, and the ART regimens used may be less effective than current regimens. Inferences about post-ART repertoire changes are limited because no data were available on ART adherence, viral resistance or therapy changes. Because pre-ART samples had limited cell numbers, profiling was done on unsorted PBMC rather than on sorted CD4+ and CD8+ T cells. Compared with controls, HIV repertoires had narrower CDR3 length ranges, and the network structure pointed to an antigen-experienced repertoire that shifted only slightly toward naive after ART. Expanded TRB clones identified before ART initiation dominated the repertoire across all time points, though the dominance fluctuated and decreased in many PLHIV after ART. Because PBMC availability was limited, only the TCR beta chain was sequenced, with no alpha chain pairing. Starting ART was linked to a significant rise in TRB diversity, yet even after long-term ART the diversity remained significantly lower than in transplant donor controls.

As for this clone: Its specific antigen is unknown. There are no base qualities to consult, and no much larger clone falls within one base.

The rearranged chain carries TRBV5-6 and TRBJ1-5, and possibly TRBD1, on 5 matching bases. Sequencing used unsorted PBMCs, obtained 3.7 years after starting antiretroviral therapy. The sequence derives from a woman aged 45-60 years with HIV. The nucleotide sequence is TGTGCCAGCAGCTTTGCAGGGATTGATAGCAATCAGCCCCAGCATTTT. The resulting protein is CASSFAGIDSNQPQHF.